These 18 T cell receptor beta chains came from one sample sequenced in a study of T cell clusters in autoimmune cytopenias. Some 38,000 genome equivalents of blood DNA were amplified for TRB. Multiplex touch-down PCR amplified TRB using TRB-A and TRB-B pools in one tube. Using the multiplex PCR reads, TCRdb records one entry per CDR3 protein without DNA. Listed are over 9,000 distinct CDR3 sequences; 9.2% falls within the top ten. The sample was peripheral blood. These TCRs come from a human donor with an autoimmune cytopenia or autoimmune hepatitis (not recorded which).

The chain combines TRBV5-1 with TRBJ2-3; TCRdb outputs TRBD1, but without DNA this stays unchecked. The CDR3 is 15 residues long. CDR1 is SGHRS, CDR2 YFSETQ, per germline. The CDR3 here is CASSLDRVDTDTQYF.

The gene calls are TRBV4-1 and TRBJ2-6. CDR1 and CDR2 (germline): MGHRA, YSYEKL. There are 15 residues in the CDR3. CDR3 sequence: CASSQGPGRANVLTF.

The rearrangement joins TRBV10-1 to TRBJ2-5; TCRdb's D gene call, TRBD2, goes unchecked for lack of DNA. Germline CDR1 WNHNN, CDR2 SYGVQD (reference sequence). The CDR3 consists of 13 residues. The CDR3 loop is CARLLAGRETQYF.

This chain joins TRBV4-2 and TRBJ2-7; TCRdb's assignment of TRBD2 cannot be checked, as there is no DNA. The CDR3 spans 16 residues. From germline, CDR1 is LGHNA and CDR2 YNFKEQ. The CDR3 loop reads CASSQDWTSGAYEQYF.

This clonotype is classed as medium-sized by frequency. The chain links TRBV6-1 to TRBJ2-1. Germline V gives CDR1 MNHNS, CDR2 SASEGT. The CDR3 runs to 14 residues. The CDR3: CASIPMGRYNEQFF.

This chain connects TRBV6-2 or TRBV6-3 to TRBJ1-1; TCRdb proposes TRBD1, but this gene call is untestable without DNA. CDR3 length equals 12 residues. From germline, CDR1 is MNHEY and CDR2 SVGEGT. CDR3 loop: CASSYRDDVAFF.

This clonotype is labeled medium-sized (0.01 to 0.1%) based on frequency. The gene calls are TRBV6-5 and TRBJ2-1; TCRdb calls TRBD2, which cannot be checked without DNA. Germline-derived CDR1 and CDR2 are MNHEY and SVGAGI. The CDR3 totals 12 residues. CDR3 in amino acids: CATARSSGRQFF.

The CDR3 loop is CSARDPSKDTGELFF. This sequence joins TRBV20-1 and TRBJ2-2. Germline loops: CDR1 DFQATT, CDR2 SNEGSKA (reference sequence). This CDR3 spans 15 amino acids.

This chain joins TRBV5-6 and TRBJ1-1. The CDR3 is 12 residues long. CDR1 is SGHDT, CDR2 YYEEEE, per germline. CDR3 sequence: CASSLGVTEAFF.

This clonotype is deemed medium-sized by its frequency. The chain's CDR3 is CASSFGQTFVYGYTF. V is TRBV6-2 or TRBV6-3 and J is TRBJ1-2. The germline V gene has CDR1 MNHEY and CDR2 SVGEGT. This CDR3 has 15 amino acids.

This CDR3 is CATSDSDVYEQYF. The chain employs TRBV24-1 and TRBJ2-7. The CDR3 sequence is 13 residues long. The V gene's germline CDR1 is KGHDR and CDR2 SFDVKD.

This clonotype counts as medium-sized by frequency. The gene calls are TRBV6-2 or TRBV6-3 and TRBJ2-7; TCRdb's assignment of TRBD1 cannot be checked, as there is no DNA. The CDR3 has 13 amino acids. CDR1 is MNHEY and CDR2 is SVGEGT in the germline V gene. CDR3 in amino acids: CASSYVSGNEQYF.

This clonotype is called medium-sized based on its frequency. The genes are TRBV15 and TRBJ1-2; TCRdb lists TRBD1, though no DNA is available to test this call. CDR1 is LNHNV and CDR2 is YYDKDF in the germline V gene (reference sequence). The CDR3 is made up of 15 amino acids. This CDR3 reads CATSRVVDRGTGYTF.

Measured by frequency, this clonotype is medium-sized. The CDR3 protein is CASKGPQHEQYF. The J gene is TRBJ2-7, the V gene TRBV19; TCRdb returns TRBD1, unconfirmable since there is no DNA. This CDR3 has 12 amino acids. The V gene's germline CDR1 is LNHDA and CDR2 SQIVND (reference sequence).

This CDR3 is CASSFATGGGGSPLHF. The chain uses TRBV7-9 and TRBJ1-6; no DNA is available, so the TRBD1 call from TCRdb remains unchecked. Per the germline V gene, CDR1 is SEHNR and CDR2 is FQNEAQ (reference sequence). The CDR3 is 16 residues long. Full variable domain (rest looked up from reference TRBV7-9 and TRBJ1-6): DTGVSQNPRHKITKRGQNVTFRCDPISEHNRLYWYRQTLGQGPEFLTYFQNEAQLEKSRLLSDRFSAERPKGSFSTLEIQRTEQGDSAMYLCASSFATGGGGSPLHFGNGTRLTVT.

The rearrangement uses TRBV19 and TRBJ1-2. The CDR3 consists of 14 residues. Germline lookup yields CDR1 LNHDA and CDR2 SQIVND (reference sequence). The CDR3 sequence is CASSTSAGPYGYTF.

V gene TRBV30 combines with J gene TRBJ2-1; the D call from TCRdb, TRBD2, cannot be confirmed without DNA. This CDR3 has 15 amino acids. Per the germline V gene, CDR1 is GTSNPN and CDR2 is SVGIG (reference sequence). CDR3 protein: CAWSRTSGRANEQFF.

By frequency, this clonotype registers medium-sized. V usage is TRBV7-9 and J usage is TRBJ2-1; TCRdb indicates TRBD1, and absent DNA this call remains unverified. The CDR3 contains 15 residues. CDR1 is SEHNR, CDR2 FQNEAQ, per germline (reference sequence). The CDR3 sequence is CASSSGTGIYNEQFF. Using reference TRBV7-9 and TRBJ2-1 for the parts outside the CDR3, the full variable domain is DTGVSQNPRHKITKRGQNVTFRCDPISEHNRLYWYRQTLGQGPEFLTYFQNEAQLEKSRLLSDRFSAERPKGSFSTLEIQRTEQGDSAMYLCASSSGTGIYNEQFFGPGTRLTVL.